The rows below give T cell receptor beta chains drawn from one sample of a study of T cells in Graves' hyperthyroidism and ophthalmopathy. TCRdb re-called the multiplex PCR reads through MiXCR, storing one row per CDR3 protein. In the table there are about half a million distinct CDR3 sequences, about 15% of which are singletons. The specimen sequenced was blood. Receptors originate from a woman younger than 45 with Graves' ophthalmopathy. The CDR3 runs from the conserved cysteine through the conserved F or W. Each record gives: V gene, clone size, CDR3 length, D gene, J gene, CDR3 protein, CDR3 DNA. D genes are given only for firm matches. Clone size is not always given. Where it is, it says once, few, many or a class for expanded clones.

TRBV7-2,few,12,NA,TRBJ2-3,CASYAVSDTQYF,TGTGCCAGCTACGCTGTGTCGGATACGCAGTATTTT
TRBV2,NA,15,TRBD2,TRBJ2-1,CASRWRTSTPNEQFF,TGTGCCAGCCGCTGGAGGACTAGCACTCCTAATGAGCAGTTCTTC
TRBV19,NA,14,NA,TRBJ2-2,CASSMNGVAGELFF,TGTGCCAGTAGTATGAATGGGGTGGCCGGGGAGCTGTTTTTT
TRBV3-2,few,14,NA,TRBJ1-3,CASKEQGLGNTIYF,TGTGCCAGCAAAGAGCAGGGTCTCGGAAACACCATATATTTT
TRBV12-3/TRBV12-4,many,15,NA,TRBJ1-4,CASSRDGTTNEKLFF,TGTGCCAGCAGTAGGGACGGAACAACTAATGAAAAACTGTTTTTT
TRBV2,many,14,TRBD1,TRBJ2-2,CASRDRGLTGELFF,TGTGCCAGCAGAGACAGGGGCCTCACCGGGGAGCTGTTTTTT
TRBV20-1,NA,14,TRBD1,TRBJ2-1,CSADPGQGANEQFF,TGCAGTGCTGATCCGGGACAGGGGGCCAATGAGCAGTTCTTC
TRBV5-1,few,16,TRBD2,TRBJ2-1,CASSPGGEASYNEQFF,TGCGCCAGCAGCCCGGGAGGGGAGGCCTCCTACAATGAGCAGTTCTTC
TRBV6-1,NA,17,NA,TRBJ1-2,CASRESEEVYANYGYTF,TGTGCCAGCAGGGAGTCAGAGGAAGTGTACGCTAACTATGGCTACACCTTC
TRBV29-1,NA,11,NA,TRBJ2-7,CSVWTDVEQYF,TGCAGCGTTTGGACAGATGTCGAGCAGTACTTC
TRBV7-2,few,13,NA,TRBJ1-2,CASSFTGNYGYTF,TGTGCCAGCAGCTTCACAGGCAACTATGGCTACACCTTC
TRBV20-1,many,15,TRBD2,TRBJ2-3,CSASGTSGFTDTQYF,TGCAGTGCGAGCGGGACTAGCGGGTTCACAGATACGCAGTATTTT
TRBV10-3,many,16,TRBD1,TRBJ2-3,CAIRGGQGNLRDTQYF,TGTGCCATCAGAGGGGGACAGGGTAATCTAAGAGATACGCAGTATTTT